This TCR beta chain was identified during a study of shared clonotypes between healthy human individuals. On this clone itself: The target antigen is unknown.

V lost 5 bases and J lost 3; bases outside the gene matches: 5. CDR1 and CDR2 (germline): SQVTM, ANQGSEA. This CDR3 spans 13 amino acids. For unsorted PBMC, around 270 ng DNA per replicate equaled roughly 28,000 T cell genomes. Measured with immunoSEQ multiplex PCR; TCRdb has only the in-frame clones, and not every one. Among hundreds of thousands of clones listed, around 78% were seen once. Study outcomes and limitations: The authors sampled blood alone, and tissue repertoires likely differ.

Sequenced sample: PBMCs. The V gene is TRBV29-1, the J gene TRBJ1-2; 8 bases map to TRBD1. This receptor was obtained from a woman between 40 and 55 years old in good health. Some clones in this sample may be carry-over from other donors' samples. CDR3 sequence (DNA): TGCAGCGTTTTGGACAGGGCGGACTATGGCTACACCTTC. This codes for CSVLDRADYGYTF.